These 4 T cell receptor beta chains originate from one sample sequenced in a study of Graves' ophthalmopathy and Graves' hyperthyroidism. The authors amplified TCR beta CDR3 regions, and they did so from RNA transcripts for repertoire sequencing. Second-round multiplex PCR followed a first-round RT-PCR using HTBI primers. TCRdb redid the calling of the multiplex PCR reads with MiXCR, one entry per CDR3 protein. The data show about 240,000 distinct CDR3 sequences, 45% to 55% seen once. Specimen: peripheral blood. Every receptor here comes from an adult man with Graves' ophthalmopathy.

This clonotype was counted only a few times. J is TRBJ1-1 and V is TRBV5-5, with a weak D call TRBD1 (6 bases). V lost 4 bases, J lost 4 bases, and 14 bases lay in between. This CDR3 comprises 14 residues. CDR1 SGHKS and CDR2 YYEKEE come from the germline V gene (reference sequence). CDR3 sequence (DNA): TGTGCCAGCAGCCACGAAGGGGGAAGCACTGAAGCTTTCTTT. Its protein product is CASSHEGGSTEAFF.

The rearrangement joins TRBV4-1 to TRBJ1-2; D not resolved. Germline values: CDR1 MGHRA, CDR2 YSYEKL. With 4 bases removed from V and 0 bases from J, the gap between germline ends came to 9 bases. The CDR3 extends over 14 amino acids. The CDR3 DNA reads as TGCGCCAGCAGCCCCCAGCCTCCTAACTATGGCTACACCTTC. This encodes CASSPQPPNYGYTF.

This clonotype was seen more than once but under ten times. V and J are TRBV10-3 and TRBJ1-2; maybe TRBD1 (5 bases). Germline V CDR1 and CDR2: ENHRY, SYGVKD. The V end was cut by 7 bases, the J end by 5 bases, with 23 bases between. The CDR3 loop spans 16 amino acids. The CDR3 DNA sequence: TGTGCCATCACCGAAGGAGGGGCGCCTGCTCCTTATGGCTACACCTTC. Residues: CAITEGGAPAPYGYTF.

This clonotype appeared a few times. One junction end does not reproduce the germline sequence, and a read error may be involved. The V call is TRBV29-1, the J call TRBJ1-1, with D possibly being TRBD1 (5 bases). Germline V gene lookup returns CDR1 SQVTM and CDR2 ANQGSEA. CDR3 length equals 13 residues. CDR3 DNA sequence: TGTGCCACCACTGGGCAGGGGAACACTGAAGCTTTCTTT. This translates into CATTGQGNTEAFF.